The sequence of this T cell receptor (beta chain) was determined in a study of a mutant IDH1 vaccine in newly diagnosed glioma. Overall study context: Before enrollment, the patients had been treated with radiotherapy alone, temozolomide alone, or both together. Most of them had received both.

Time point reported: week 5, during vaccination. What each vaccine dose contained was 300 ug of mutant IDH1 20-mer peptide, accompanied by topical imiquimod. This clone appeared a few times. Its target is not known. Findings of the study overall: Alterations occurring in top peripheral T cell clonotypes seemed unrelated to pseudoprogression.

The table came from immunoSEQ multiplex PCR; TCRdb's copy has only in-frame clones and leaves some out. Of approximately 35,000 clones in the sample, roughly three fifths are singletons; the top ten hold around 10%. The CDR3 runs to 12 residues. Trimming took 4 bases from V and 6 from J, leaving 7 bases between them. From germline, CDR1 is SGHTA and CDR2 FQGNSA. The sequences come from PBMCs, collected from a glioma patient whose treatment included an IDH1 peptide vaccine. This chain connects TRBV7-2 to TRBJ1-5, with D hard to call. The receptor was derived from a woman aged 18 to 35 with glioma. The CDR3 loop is CASSSRGQPQHF. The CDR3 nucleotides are TGTGCCAGCAGCTCCCGGGGTCAGCCCCAGCATTTT.